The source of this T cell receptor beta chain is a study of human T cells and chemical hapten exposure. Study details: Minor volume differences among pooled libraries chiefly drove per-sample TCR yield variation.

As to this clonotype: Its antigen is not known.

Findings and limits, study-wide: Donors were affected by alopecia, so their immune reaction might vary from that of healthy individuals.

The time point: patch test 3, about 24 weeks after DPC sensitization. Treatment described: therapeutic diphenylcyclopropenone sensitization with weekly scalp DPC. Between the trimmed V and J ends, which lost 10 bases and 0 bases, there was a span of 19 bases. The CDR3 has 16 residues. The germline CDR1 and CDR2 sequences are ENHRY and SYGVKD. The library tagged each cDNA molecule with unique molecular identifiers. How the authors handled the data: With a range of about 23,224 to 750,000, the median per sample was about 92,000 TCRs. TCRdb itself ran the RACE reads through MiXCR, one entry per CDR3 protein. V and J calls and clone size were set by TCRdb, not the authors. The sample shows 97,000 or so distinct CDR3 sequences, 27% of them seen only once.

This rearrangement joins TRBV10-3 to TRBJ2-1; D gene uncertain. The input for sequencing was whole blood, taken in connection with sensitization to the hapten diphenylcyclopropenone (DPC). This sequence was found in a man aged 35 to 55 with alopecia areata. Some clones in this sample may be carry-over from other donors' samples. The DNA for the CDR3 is TGTGCCACCTCTCGGGTGGCGGACCCCTCCTACAATGAGCAGTTCTTC. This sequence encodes CATSRVADPSYNEQFF.